This TCR beta chain comes out of a study of T cells in Graves' hyperthyroidism and ophthalmopathy. Thyroid ultrasound and orbital computed tomography, with clinical symptoms and serum thyroxine and TRAb, informed diagnoses. Fresh peripheral blood, more than 9 ml, yielded the PBMCs. This clonotype has a handful of counts. Germline CDR1 ENHRY, CDR2 SYGVKD. This CDR3 has 14 amino acids. V was pared by 4 bases and J by 3 bases, with 13 bases between. TCR beta CDR3 regions were amplified from RNA transcripts. HTBI primers drove first-round RT-PCR of the TCR CDR3. TCRdb re-derived calls from the multiplex PCR reads in MiXCR, one entry per CDR3 protein. Here the sample spans 350,000 or so distinct CDR3 sequences, 15% to 20% being singletons.

The chain combines TRBV10-3 with TRBJ2-7; D might be TRBD1 (7 bases). This TCR was recovered from a woman between 50 and 59 years old with Graves' hyperthyroidism. Sequenced input: blood. DNA for the CDR3: TGTGCCATCAGTGGGGGGGACAGTTTCTACGAGCAGTACTTC. Protein sequence: CAISGGDSFYEQYF.